The 7 T cell receptor beta chains below were found in one sample sequenced in a study of blood T cell repertoires in COVID-19 (TCRdb year 2020). The library was generated by the immunoSEQ multiplex PCR assay. TCRdb took over this immuneACCESS table, retaining in-frame rearrangements with V and J assigned. Such tables are incomplete; in checked studies, under half of the missing clones stem from an unresolved V gene, and the remainder is unexplained. This sample is represented by tens of thousands of clones; about 87% of them were singletons. Roughly 7% of the sample is held by the ten biggest clonotypes. Sequenced sample: peripheral blood. The receptors stem from a man aged 60-69 years with acute or convalescent COVID-19.

J is TRBJ2-2 and V is TRBV29-1; D is undetermined. The CDR3 is 11 residues long. V was cut by 3 bases and J by 5 bases, with 4 bases left in between. Germline V gene lookup returns CDR1 SQVTM and CDR2 ANQGSEA. The CDR3: CSVDATGELFF. In DNA, the CDR3 is TGCAGCGTTGACGCGACCGGGGAGCTGTTTTTT.

The chain carries TRBV5-6 and TRBJ2-4; no clear D gene. CDR1 and CDR2 from the germline V gene are SGHDT and YYEEEE. V gave up 2 bases and J gave up 2 bases, with 11 bases separating them. The CDR3 has 15 amino acids. CDR3 in amino acids: CASSFPLGPKNIQYF. The CDR3 DNA is TGTGCCAGCAGCTTCCCCTTGGGCCCCAAAAACATTCAGTACTTC.

This chain uses TRBV2 with TRBJ1-2; 8 nucleotides align to TRBD1. CDR3 length: 16 amino acids. V shed 11 bases, J shed 6 bases, and the junction held 20 bases outside the gene matches. The germline gives CDR1 SNHLY, CDR2 FYNNEI. For the CDR3, the DNA is TGTGCCGTCCACGAACGCTTTACCGGGACAGGAGATGGCTACACCTTC. This encodes CAVHERFTGTGDGYTF.

The chain joins TRBV6-6 to TRBJ1-2, with TRBD1 matching 7 bases. The V gene's germline CDR1 is MNHNY and CDR2 SVGAGI (reference sequence). This CDR3 is built from 15 residues. V was pared by 6 bases and J by 0 bases, with 7 bases of the junction left unmatched. In nucleotides, the CDR3 is TGTGCCAGCAGACACAAGGGGGCTCCTAACTATGGCTACACCTTC. Its protein product is CASRHKGAPNYGYTF.

This sequence joins TRBV30 and TRBJ1-2; maybe TRBD1 (6 bases). V was pared by 2 bases and J by 8 bases, with 15 bases between. CDR1 is GTSNPN, CDR2 SVGIG, per germline (reference sequence). The CDR3 contains 13 residues. CDR3 region: CAWSRLGGVGYTF. DNA of the CDR3: TGTGCCTGGAGTCGCCTTGGGGGCGTCGGCTACACCTTC.

The chain uses TRBV28 and TRBJ1-2; unclear D gene. Trimming pared 7 bases from V and 6 bases from J, leaving 15 bases between. This CDR3 is 13 amino acids long. Germline loops: CDR1 MDHEN, CDR2 SYDVKM. CDR3 bases: TGTGCCAGCAAAGGTGGGCTGTGGGATGGCTACACCTTC. This translates into CASKGGLWDGYTF.

This clone occurred once. This chain joins TRBV9 and TRBJ2-2; 13 bases are shared with TRBD2. Germline V gives CDR1 SGDLS, CDR2 YYNGEE. V gave up 3 bases and J gave up 7 bases; unmatched junction bases: 6. CDR3 length: 16 residues. CDR3 coding DNA: TGTGCCAGCAGCGAACGGACTAGCGGGGGAAACGGGGAGCTGTTTTTT. This gives the protein CASSERTSGGNGELFF.